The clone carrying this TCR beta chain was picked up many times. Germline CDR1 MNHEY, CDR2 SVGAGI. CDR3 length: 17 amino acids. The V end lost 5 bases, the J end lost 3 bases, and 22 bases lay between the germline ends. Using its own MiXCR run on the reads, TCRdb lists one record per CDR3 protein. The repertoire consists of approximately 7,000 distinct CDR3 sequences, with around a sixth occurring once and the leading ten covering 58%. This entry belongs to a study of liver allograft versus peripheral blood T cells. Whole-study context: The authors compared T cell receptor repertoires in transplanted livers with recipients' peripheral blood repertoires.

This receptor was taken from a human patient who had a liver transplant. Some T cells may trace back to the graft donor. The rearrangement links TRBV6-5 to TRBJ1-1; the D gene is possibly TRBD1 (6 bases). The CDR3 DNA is TGTGCCAGCAGTCCTTGGGCAGGGGTATGGGGGGACACTGAAGCTTTCTTT. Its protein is CASSPWAGVWGDTEAFF.